A selection of T cell receptor beta chains follows, all from one sample in a study of T-cell reconstitution after alpha-beta-depleted transplantation in children. TCRdb reprocessed the PCR reads via MiXCR and lists one record per CDR3 protein. In the table there are over 550,000 distinct CDR3 sequences, over 9.5% of which are singletons. The sequencing used PBMCs from the stem cell graft donor, collected from the stem cell graft. The source is a human donor who donated a stem cell graft to a child with acute myeloid leukemia. CDR3s include the opening cysteine and the closing phenylalanine or tryptophan. The D gene is left open where the match is weak. Only part of the rows carry a size: once, few, many, or a class if the clone is expanded.

J gene,V gene,clone size,D gene,CDR3 protein,CDR3 DNA
TRBJ1-2,TRBV20-1,few,TRBD1,CSAKDRAYYGYTF,TGCAGTGCGAAAGACAGGGCTTACTATGGCTACACCTTC
TRBJ1-5,TRBV30,NA,NA,CAWSEGGGNQPQHF,TGTGCCTGGAGCGAGGGGGGAGGCAATCAGCCCCAGCATTTT
TRBJ1-2,TRBV13,few,NA,CASSLGAGPSINGYTF,TGTGCCAGCAGCTTAGGTGCAGGGCCTTCGATTAATGGCTACACCTTC
TRBJ1-5,TRBV29-1,few,NA,CSVQRDSNQPQHF,TGCAGCGTTCAAAGGGATAGCAATCAGCCCCAGCATTTT
TRBJ1-2,TRBV7-2,NA,NA,CASSPSNRAHGYTF,TGTGCCAGCAGCCCAAGTAACAGGGCGCATGGCTACACCTTC
TRBJ2-7,TRBV20-1,few,NA,CSARGLLDSPYEQYF,TGCAGTGCTAGAGGGCTACTGGATTCCCCCTACGAGCAGTACTTC
TRBJ2-3,TRBV7-3,NA,TRBD2,CASSVRTSGNTDTQYF,TGTGCCAGCAGCGTCCGGACTAGCGGAAACACAGATACGCAGTATTTT
TRBJ2-7,TRBV12-3/TRBV12-4,many,NA,CASSLAGQGFHEQYF,TGTGCCAGCAGTTTAGCCGGGCAGGGGTTCCACGAGCAGTACTTC
TRBJ1-5,TRBV10-3,few,NA,CAISEGQVSNQPQHF,TGTGCCATCAGTGAGGGACAAGTTAGCAATCAGCCCCAGCATTTT
TRBJ2-5,TRBV4-3,NA,TRBD2,CASSPTGGNDQETQYF,TGCGCCAGCAGCCCGACGGGAGGGAATGACCAAGAGACCCAGTACTTC
TRBJ2-7,TRBV29-1,few,TRBD1,CSGTPGGSYEQYF,TGCAGCGGCACCCCAGGGGGCTCCTACGAGCAGTACTTC
TRBJ2-1,TRBV20-1,NA,NA,CSARATPSYNEQFF,TGCAGTGCTAGAGCCACTCCCTCCTACAATGAGCAGTTCTTC
TRBJ1-4,TRBV15,NA,NA,CATSKEGSATNEKLFF,TGTGCCACCAGCAAAGAGGGCAGTGCAACTAATGAAAAACTGTTTTTT
TRBJ2-5,TRBV6-2/TRBV6-3,few,TRBD2,CASSYASGTSGRYLVETQYF,TGTGCCAGCAGTTACGCCTCCGGGACTAGCGGGAGATATTTAGTAGAGACCCAGTACTTC
TRBJ1-6,TRBV5-1,NA,NA,CASSLIPSSYNSPLHF,TGCGCCAGCAGCTTGATCCCGAGCTCCTATAATTCACCCCTCCACTTT
TRBJ2-7,TRBV27,NA,TRBD2,CASSPPGLAGLDRAEQYF,TGTGCCAGCAGCCCTCCGGGACTAGCGGGCCTTGATCGTGCCGAGCAGTACTTC
TRBJ2-3,TRBV20-1,NA,TRBD2,CSARGVGVLLAGGSTDTQYF,TGCAGTGCTAGAGGGGTGGGGGTTCTCCTAGCGGGAGGGTCCACAGATACGCAGTATTTT
TRBJ2-7,TRBV10-3,many,NA,CATLPIGQLQRNTYEQYF,TGTGCCACCCTTCCAATTGGACAGCTACAACGCAATACCTACGAGCAGTACTTC
TRBJ2-3,TRBV7-2,NA,TRBD2,CASSLGGASGATDTQYF,TGTGCCAGCAGCCTAGGGGGGGCTAGCGGGGCCACAGATACGCAGTATTTT
TRBJ2-3,TRBV29-1,many,TRBD1,CSVDNRGDTQYF,TGCAGCGTGGATAACAGGGGTGATACGCAGTATTTT
TRBJ1-4,TRBV5-1,few,TRBD1,CASSGQGNEKLFF,TGCGCCAGCTCGGGACAGGGGAATGAAAAACTGTTTTTT
TRBJ1-3,TRBV20-1,NA,NA,CSARRGAEDGNTIYF,TGCAGTGCCCGACGGGGCGCTGAGGATGGAAACACCATATATTTT
TRBJ1-1,TRBV7-9,NA,TRBD1,CASSLVATGDTEAFF,TGTGCCAGCAGCTTAGTAGCGACAGGGGACACTGAAGCTTTCTTT
TRBJ2-7,TRBV18,once,NA,CASSPPGRGQRYF,TGTGCCAGCTCACCTCCTGGTAGGGGCCAGAGGTACTTC
TRBJ1-3,TRBV20-1,few,NA,CSVPDNSGNTIYF,TGCAGTGTCCCTGACAACTCTGGAAACACCATATATTTT
TRBJ1-5,TRBV4-2,NA,NA,CASSQEWLGNQPQHF,TGTGCCAGCAGCCAAGAATGGCTAGGTAATCAGCCCCAGCATTTT
TRBJ2-1,TRBV6-5,many,TRBD2,CASSSFPTGTSGNNEQFF,TGTGCCAGCAGTAGTTTCCCCACCGGGACTAGCGGGAACAATGAGCAGTTCTTC
TRBJ2-1,TRBV9,few,TRBD2,CASSVVAGGRNEQFF,TGTGCCAGCAGCGTAGTTGCGGGAGGCCGCAATGAGCAGTTCTTC
TRBJ2-7,TRBV6-5,NA,NA,CASSSLTGTYEQYF,TGTGCCAGCAGTTCCCTTACAGGGACCTACGAGCAGTACTTC
TRBJ2-1,TRBV5-1,NA,TRBD2,CASSSFLPTSGSYNEQFF,TGCGCCAGCAGCTCCTTCCTCCCTACTAGCGGCTCCTACAATGAGCAGTTCTTC
TRBJ2-2,TRBV3-1,NA,NA,CATSQDLTGGRELFF,TGTGCCACCAGCCAAGATTTGACTGGGGGCCGGGAGCTGTTTTTT
TRBJ2-5,TRBV2,NA,TRBD2,CATGTSVETQYF,TGTGCCACCGGGACTAGCGTAGAGACCCAGTACTTC
TRBJ2-1,TRBV12-3/TRBV12-4,many,TRBD2,CASTPGLAGPNEQFF,TGTGCCAGCACCCCCGGACTAGCGGGACCCAATGAGCAGTTCTTC
TRBJ2-7,TRBV19,NA,NA,CASRQGQGNRPYEQYF,TGTGCCAGCCGACAAGGGCAGGGCAATCGACCCTACGAGCAGTACTTC
TRBJ1-3,TRBV28,NA,TRBD1,CASSFSPGQGIGNTIYF,TGTGCCAGCAGTTTTTCCCCGGGACAGGGTATCGGAAACACCATATATTTT
TRBJ2-1,TRBV7-3,few,NA,CASSTDWRNEQFF,TGTGCCAGCAGCACGGACTGGAGGAATGAGCAGTTCTTC
TRBJ2-1,TRBV7-2,few,TRBD2,CASSLEAGRDEQFF,TGTGCCAGCAGCTTAGAAGCGGGAAGGGATGAGCAGTTCTTC
TRBJ2-3,TRBV5-1,many,NA,CASSPTGRADTQYF,TGCGCCAGCAGCCCTACAGGGAGGGCAGATACGCAGTATTTT
TRBJ1-1,TRBV7-9,few,TRBD1,CASSRATTRGPTEAFF,TGTGCCAGCAGCCGCGCGACAACCAGGGGGCCGACTGAAGCTTTCTTT
TRBJ1-1,TRBV5-1,many,NA,CASSLERIPNTEAFF,TGCGCCAGCAGCTTGGAACGGATCCCGAACACTGAAGCTTTCTTT
TRBJ2-5,TRBV5-5,NA,NA,CASSGVAEETQYF,TGTGCCAGCAGCGGCGTAGCGGAGGAGACCCAGTACTTC
TRBJ2-5,TRBV6-6,NA,NA,CASSKRGQETQYF,TGTGCCAGCAGTAAAAGGGGTCAGGAGACCCAGTACTTC
TRBJ2-7,TRBV7-9,NA,NA,CASTSLYRVFYEQYF,TGTGCCAGCACCTCTTTATACAGGGTTTTCTACGAGCAGTACTTC
TRBJ2-5,TRBV7-9,few,TRBD1,CASSPWGTGQETQYF,TGTGCCAGCAGCCCCTGGGGGACAGGGCAAGAGACCCAGTACTTC
TRBJ2-3,TRBV12-3/TRBV12-4,NA,TRBD1,CASRQSGQGEDTQYF,TGTGCCAGCAGACAATCAGGACAGGGAGAAGATACGCAGTATTTT
TRBJ2-7,TRBV6-5,few,NA,CATGAGEQYF,TGTGCCACAGGGGCGGGCGAGCAGTACTTC
TRBJ2-3,TRBV15,few,NA,CATSREAKGDTQYF,TGTGCCACCAGCAGAGAGGCGAAGGGGGATACGCAGTATTTT
TRBJ1-1,TRBV12-3/TRBV12-4,few,NA,CATLTTGNTEAFF,TGTGCCACCCTAACGACGGGGAACACTGAAGCTTTCTTT
TRBJ2-2,TRBV27,NA,NA,CASSSHGTNTGELFF,TGTGCCAGTAGTTCGCATGGTACAAACACCGGGGAGCTGTTTTTT
TRBJ2-7,TRBV4-3,many,TRBD1,CASSQEAGGLDEQYF,TGCGCCAGCAGCCAAGAGGCAGGGGGCCTTGACGAGCAGTACTTC
TRBJ2-7,TRBV4-3,NA,TRBD1,CASSQDWGQPTEQYF,TGCGCCAGCAGCCAAGATTGGGGACAGCCTACGGAGCAGTACTTC
TRBJ1-1,TRBV11-2,many,NA,CASSLFHDRGTEAFF,TGTGCCAGCAGCTTATTCCACGACAGAGGCACTGAAGCTTTCTTT
TRBJ2-7,TRBV24-1,few,TRBD2,CATGGLSSYEQYF,TGTGCCACCGGGGGACTAAGCTCCTACGAGCAGTACTTC
TRBJ2-7,TRBV7-8,NA,TRBD2,CASSLWAGTSGYEQYF,TGTGCCAGCAGCTTATGGGCTGGGACTAGCGGCTACGAGCAGTACTTC